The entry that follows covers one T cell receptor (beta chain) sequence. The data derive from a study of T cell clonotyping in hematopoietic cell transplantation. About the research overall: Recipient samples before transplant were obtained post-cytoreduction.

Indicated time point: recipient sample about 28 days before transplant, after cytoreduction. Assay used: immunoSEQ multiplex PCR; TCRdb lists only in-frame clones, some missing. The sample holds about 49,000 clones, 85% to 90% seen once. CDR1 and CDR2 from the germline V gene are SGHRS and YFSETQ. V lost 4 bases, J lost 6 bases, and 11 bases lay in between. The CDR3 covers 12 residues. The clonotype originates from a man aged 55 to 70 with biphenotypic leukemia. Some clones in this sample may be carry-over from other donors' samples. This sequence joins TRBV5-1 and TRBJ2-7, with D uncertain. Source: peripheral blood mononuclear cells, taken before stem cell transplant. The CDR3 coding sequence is TGCGCCAGCAGCATGGACGACGTCGAGCAGTACTTC. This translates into CASSMDDVEQYF.